Shown below are 15 T cell receptor beta chains from a single sample sequenced in a study of blood T cells in healthy people across ages. The use of a sample-barcoded 5' primer and a J-beta primer mix characterized a second PCR of roughly 6 to 11 cycles. MiXCR, run by TCRdb on the 5' RACE reads, gives a single entry per CDR3 protein. This table has 1.5 million to 2 million distinct CDR3 sequences, roughly 27% appearing once. The sample was blood. These receptors all stem from a young woman in good health.

This clonotype was seen a few times. The J gene is TRBJ2-3, the V gene TRBV2; TRBD2 matches 13 bases. Germline loops: CDR1 SNHLY, CDR2 FYNNEI. Unmatched junction bases numbered 5, after V lost 5 bases and J lost 6 bases. CDR3 length equals 15 residues. The CDR3 DNA reads TGTGCCAGCAGTTCGACTAGCGGGGGGAGGGATACGCAGTATTTT. This translates into CASSSTSGGRDTQYF.

This clonotype has just a few counts. The chain carries TRBV20-1 and TRBJ2-1; 7 nucleotides align to TRBD2. The CDR3 consists of 15 residues. Germline trimming cut 3 bases from V and 0 bases from J; bases unmatched to any gene: 5. Germline V gene sequence: CDR1 DFQATT, CDR2 SNEGSKA (reference sequence). The CDR3 sequence is CSASKGRGSYNEQFF. In DNA form, the CDR3 reads TGCAGTGCTAGTAAGGGGAGGGGCTCCTACAATGAGCAGTTCTTC.

This clonotype showed up many times. CDR3 bases: TGTGCCAGCAGTTACTCTACCGGGACAGGGGTACAATCTGTGTGGCAGTATTTT. It is translated as CASSYSTGTGVQSVWQYF. This chain joins TRBV6-5 and TRBJ2-3; 10 bases are shared with TRBD1. V shed 0 bases, J shed 11 bases, and the junction held 17 bases outside the gene matches. From germline, CDR1 is MNHEY and CDR2 SVGAGI. This CDR3 has 18 amino acids.

The rearrangement links TRBV27 to TRBJ2-3, with D possibly matching TRBD2 (5 bases). Germline V CDR1 and CDR2: MNHEY, SMNVEV (reference sequence). The CDR3 contains 15 residues. The ends were cut back, 5 bases at V and 9 bases at J, with 21 bases in the middle. The CDR3 DNA reads as TGTGCCAGCAGTGACCGCATTCTCCTAGCCCGCACGCAGTATTTT. Protein: CASSDRILLARTQYF.

This clonotype showed up many times. The chain recombines TRBV20-1 with TRBJ2-7; perhaps D is TRBD1 or TRBD2 (7 bases each). Germline loops: CDR1 DFQATT, CDR2 SNEGSKA (reference sequence). The V end lost 0 bases, the J end lost 2 bases, and 20 bases lay between the germline ends. This CDR3 has 17 residues. Here the CDR3 reads CSAREGLRSGGAYEQYF. The CDR3 DNA follows: TGCAGTGCTAGAGAGGGTTTACGGTCAGGGGGGGCCTACGAGCAGTACTTC.

This clonotype has only a few counts. The chain has TRBV5-1 and TRBJ2-5; 12 bases align to TRBD2. Germline V CDR1 and CDR2: SGHRS, YFSETQ. The length of the CDR3 is 15 residues. With V trimmed by 4 bases and J by 5 bases, 6 bases remained unmatched. DNA for the CDR3: TGCGCCAGCAGCGCGACTAGCGGGAGATTGGAGACCCAGTACTTC. It translates to CASSATSGRLETQYF.

The chain carries TRBV28 and TRBJ1-1; D perhaps matches TRBD1 (6 bases). Germline V CDR1 and CDR2: MDHEN, SYDVKM. The CDR3 totals 12 residues. The germline V and J ends were trimmed by 7 bases and 6 bases, with 12 bases remaining between them. The CDR3 DNA follows: TGTGCCAGCACCTCAGGGGTCCCTGAAGCTTTCTTT. As protein: CASTSGVPEAFF. The full variable domain, with the rest looked up from reference TRBV28 and TRBJ1-1, is DVKVTQSSRYLVKRTGEKVFLECVQDMDHENMFWYRQDPGLGLRLIYFSYDVKMKEKGDIPEGYSVSREKKERFSLILESASTNQTSMYLCASTSGVPEAFFGQGTRLTVV.

The chain links TRBV7-2 to TRBJ1-2; D is possibly TRBD1 (6 bases). V was shortened by 4 bases and J by 3 bases, with 21 bases between the two germline ends. Germline assignment: CDR1 SGHTA and CDR2 FQGNSA. The CDR3 covers 17 residues. The CDR3 loop reads CASSSQRSGARHYGYTF. The CDR3 region has the DNA TGTGCCAGCAGCTCCCAAAGGTCGGGGGCGCGTCACTATGGCTACACCTTC.

A word on this clonotype: The junction does not match germline at one end; this may be a read error. The chain uses TRBV7-2 and TRBJ1-1; D ambiguous. Germline-derived CDR1 and CDR2 are SGHTA and FQGNSA. This CDR3 is built from 13 residues. DNA for the CDR3: TGCGCCAGCAGCCTTGGGGTCACCACTGAAGCTTTCTTT. It translates to CASSLGVTTEAFF.

Only a few counts were recorded for this clonotype. The chain is built from TRBV27 and TRBJ2-7, with D possibly TRBD1 on 6 matching bases. The V gene lost 0 bases and the J gene lost 5 bases, with 23 bases spanning the gap. CDR1 and CDR2 from the germline V gene are MNHEY and SMNVEV (reference sequence). This CDR3 comprises 18 residues. The CDR3 protein is CASSLSSGVETGGNEQYF. CDR3 in DNA: TGTGCCAGCAGTTTATCTAGTGGTGTAGAGACAGGTGGCAACGAGCAGTACTTC.

The V gene is TRBV12-3 or TRBV12-4, the J gene TRBJ2-3; D might be TRBD2 (5 bases). Trimming cost V 0 bases and J 4 bases, with 26 bases left between them. The CDR3 is 20 amino acids. CDR3 protein: CASSLAHLADTNPFADTQYF. The CDR3 DNA reads TGTGCCAGCAGTTTAGCGCATCTAGCCGATACCAATCCGTTCGCAGATACGCAGTATTTT.

V and J are TRBV6-2 or TRBV6-3 and TRBJ2-1, with 8 bases aligning to TRBD2. The CDR3 is 18 amino acids. Germline values: CDR1 MNHEY, CDR2 SVGEGT. The J segment lost 4 bases and the V segment lost 0 bases, leaving 11 bases of the junction unmatched. The CDR3 loop is CASSYSHPTSGIYNEQFF. In DNA, the CDR3 is TGTGCCAGCAGTTACTCGCACCCTACTAGCGGAATATACAATGAGCAGTTCTTC.

This clonotype was seen many times. The genes are TRBV12-3 or TRBV12-4 and TRBJ2-5; TRBD2 aligns across 7 bases. V shed 6 bases, J shed 3 bases, and the junction held 7 bases outside the gene matches. CDR3 size: 14 residues. The CDR3, as DNA: TGTGCCAGCAGCTCCGGGACTAAGAAAGAGACCCAGTACTTC. This sequence encodes CASSSGTKKETQYF.

This clonotype was seen more than once but under ten times. The V gene is TRBV5-1, the J gene TRBJ1-2; D gene uncertain. The V gene lost 4 bases and the J gene lost 4 bases, with 14 bases spanning the gap. From germline, CDR1 is SGHRS and CDR2 YFSETQ. This CDR3 spans 14 amino acids. The CDR3 sequence is CASSPTRPPYGYTF. CDR3 nucleotide sequence: TGCGCCAGCAGCCCAACGAGGCCTCCCTATGGCTACACCTTC. The full variable domain, rest sourced from reference TRBV5-1 and TRBJ1-2, is KAGVTQTPRYLIKTRGQQVTLSCSPISGHRSVSWYQQTPGQGLQFLFEYFSETQRNKGNFPGRFSGRQFSNSRSEMNVSTLELGDSALYLCASSPTRPPYGYTFGSGTRLTVV.

The chain couples TRBV6-6 to TRBJ1-4; D remains unclear. CDR1 and CDR2 from the germline V gene are MNHNY and SVGAGI (reference sequence). The CDR3 runs to 14 residues. V gave up 2 bases and J gave up 3 bases, with 7 bases separating them. The CDR3 spells CASSYTGPNEKLFF. The DNA for the CDR3 is TGTGCCAGCAGTTACACTGGCCCTAATGAAAAACTGTTTTTT.